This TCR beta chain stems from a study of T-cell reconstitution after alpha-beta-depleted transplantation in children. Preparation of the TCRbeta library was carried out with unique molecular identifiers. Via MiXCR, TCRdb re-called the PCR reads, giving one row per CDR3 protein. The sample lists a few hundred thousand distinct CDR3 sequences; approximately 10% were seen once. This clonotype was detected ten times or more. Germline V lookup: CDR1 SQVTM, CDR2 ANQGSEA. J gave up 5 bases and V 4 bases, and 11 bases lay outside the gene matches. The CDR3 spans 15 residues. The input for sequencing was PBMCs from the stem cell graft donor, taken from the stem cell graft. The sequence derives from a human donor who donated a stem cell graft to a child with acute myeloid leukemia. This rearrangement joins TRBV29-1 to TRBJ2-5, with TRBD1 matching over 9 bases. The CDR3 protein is CSVADRGATSETQYF. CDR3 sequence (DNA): TGCAGCGTTGCCGACAGGGGGGCTACAAGTGAGACCCAGTACTTC.